The sequence of this T cell receptor (beta chain) was determined in a study of blood T cell repertoires in COVID-19. Study-level background: Sample material is recorded as cDNA or gDNA derived from T cells, B-cell-depleted T cells, or PBMCs.

In the study's own analysis: The authors estimated nucleated cell counts from reference gene primer amplification. Data came from immunoSEQ multiplex PCR; TCRdb stores just in-frame clones and leaves some out. The DNA was the basis for D and trimming; V, J and clone size are from that table. The sample holds over 150,000 clones; 80% are singletons and the top ten take roughly 3.4%. The receptor's source is an older woman who had recovered from COVID-19. Input material: PBMCs or T cells enriched from blood (not recorded which).

This chain's CDR3 is CASSPRKQGASARTEAFF. In DNA form, the CDR3 reads TGTGCCAGCTCACCAAGGAAACAGGGGGCTAGCGCGAGAACTGAAGCTTTCTTT. The chain combines TRBV18 with TRBJ1-1; 9 bases agree with TRBD1. The CDR3 extends over 18 amino acids. After removal of 2 bases from V and 5 bases from J, the junction contained 15 bases not matched to a gene. Germline CDR1 is KGHSH and CDR2 is LQKENI.